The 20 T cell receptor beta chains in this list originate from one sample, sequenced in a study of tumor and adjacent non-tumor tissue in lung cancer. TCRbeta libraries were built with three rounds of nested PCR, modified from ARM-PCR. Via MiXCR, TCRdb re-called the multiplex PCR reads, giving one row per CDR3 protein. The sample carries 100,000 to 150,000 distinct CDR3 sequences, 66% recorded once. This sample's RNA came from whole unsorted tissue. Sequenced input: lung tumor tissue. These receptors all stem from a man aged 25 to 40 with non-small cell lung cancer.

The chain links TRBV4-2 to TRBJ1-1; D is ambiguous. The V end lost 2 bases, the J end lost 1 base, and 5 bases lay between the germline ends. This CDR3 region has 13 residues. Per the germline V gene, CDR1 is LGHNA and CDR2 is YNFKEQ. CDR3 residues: CASSQKRNTEAFF. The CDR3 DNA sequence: TGTGCCAGCAGCCAAAAAAGGAACACTGAAGCTTTCTTT.

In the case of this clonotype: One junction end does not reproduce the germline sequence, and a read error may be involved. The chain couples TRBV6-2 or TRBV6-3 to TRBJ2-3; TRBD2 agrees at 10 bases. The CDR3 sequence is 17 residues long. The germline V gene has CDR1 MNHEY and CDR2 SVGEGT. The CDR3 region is CASSYYFLAGAIDTRYF. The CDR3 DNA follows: TGTGCCAGCAGTTACTATTTCCTAGCGGGGGCCATAGATACGCGGTATTTT.

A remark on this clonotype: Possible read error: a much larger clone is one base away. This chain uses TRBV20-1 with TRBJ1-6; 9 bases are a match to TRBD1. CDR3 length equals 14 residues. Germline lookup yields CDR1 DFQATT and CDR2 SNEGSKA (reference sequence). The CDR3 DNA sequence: TGCAGTGCTAGAAGGGACAGGGCGGATTCATCCCTCCACTTT. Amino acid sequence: CSARRDRADSSLHF.

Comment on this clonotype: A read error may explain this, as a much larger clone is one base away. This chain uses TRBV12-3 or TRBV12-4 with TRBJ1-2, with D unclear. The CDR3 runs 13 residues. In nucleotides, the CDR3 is TGTGACAGCACCCTCGACGGCACCTATGGCTACACCTTC. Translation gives CDSTLDGTYGYTF.

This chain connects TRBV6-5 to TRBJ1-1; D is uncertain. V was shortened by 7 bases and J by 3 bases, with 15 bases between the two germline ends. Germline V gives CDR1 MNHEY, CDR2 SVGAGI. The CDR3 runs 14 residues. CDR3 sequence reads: CASMSLREDTEAFF. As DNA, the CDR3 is TGTGCCAGCATGTCCCTAAGGGAGGACACTGAAGCTTTCTTT.

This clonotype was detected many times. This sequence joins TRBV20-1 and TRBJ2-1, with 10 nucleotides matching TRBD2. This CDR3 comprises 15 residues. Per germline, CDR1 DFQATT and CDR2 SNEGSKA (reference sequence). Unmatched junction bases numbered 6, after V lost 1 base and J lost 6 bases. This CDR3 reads CSARAGLAGANEQFF. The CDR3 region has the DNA TGCAGTGCTAGAGCGGGTCTAGCGGGGGCCAATGAGCAGTTCTTC.

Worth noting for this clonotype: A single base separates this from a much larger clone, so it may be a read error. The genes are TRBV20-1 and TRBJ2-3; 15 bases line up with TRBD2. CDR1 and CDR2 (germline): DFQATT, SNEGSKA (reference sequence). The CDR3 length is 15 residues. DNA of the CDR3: TGCAGTGCCTGGACTAGCGGGAGGGCCGCAGATACGAAGTATTTT. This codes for CSAWTSGRAADTKYF.

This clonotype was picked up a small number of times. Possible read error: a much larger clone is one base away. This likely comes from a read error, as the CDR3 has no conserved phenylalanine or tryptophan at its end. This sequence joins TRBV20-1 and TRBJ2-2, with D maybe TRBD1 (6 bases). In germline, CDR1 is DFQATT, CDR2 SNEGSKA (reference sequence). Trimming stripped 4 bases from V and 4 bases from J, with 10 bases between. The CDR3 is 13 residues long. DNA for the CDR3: TGCAGTGCTAACAGGGTTCGCACCGGGGAGCTGTTTTCT. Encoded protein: CSANRVRTGELFS.

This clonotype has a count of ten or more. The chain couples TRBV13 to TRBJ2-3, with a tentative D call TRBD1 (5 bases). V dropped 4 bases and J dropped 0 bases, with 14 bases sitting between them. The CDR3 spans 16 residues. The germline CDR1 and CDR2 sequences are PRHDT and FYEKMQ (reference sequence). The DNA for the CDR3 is TGTGCCAGCAGCTCCTACCGACAGACTAGCACAGATACGCAGTATTTT. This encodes CASSSYRQTSTDTQYF.

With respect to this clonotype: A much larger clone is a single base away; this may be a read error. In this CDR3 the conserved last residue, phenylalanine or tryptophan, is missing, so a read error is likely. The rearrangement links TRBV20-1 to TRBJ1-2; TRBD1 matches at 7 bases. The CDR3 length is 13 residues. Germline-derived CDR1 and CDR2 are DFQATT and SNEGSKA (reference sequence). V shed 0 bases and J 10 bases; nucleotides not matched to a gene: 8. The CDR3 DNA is TGCAGTGCTAGAGATTATACGACAGGGTCCTACACCGTC. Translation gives CSARDYTTGSYTV.

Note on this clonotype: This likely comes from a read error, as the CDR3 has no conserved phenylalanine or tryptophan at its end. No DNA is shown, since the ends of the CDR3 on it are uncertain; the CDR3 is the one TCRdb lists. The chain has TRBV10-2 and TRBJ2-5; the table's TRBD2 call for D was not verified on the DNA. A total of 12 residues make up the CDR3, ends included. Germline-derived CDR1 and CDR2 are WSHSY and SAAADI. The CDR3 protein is CASLLSGRQVYY.

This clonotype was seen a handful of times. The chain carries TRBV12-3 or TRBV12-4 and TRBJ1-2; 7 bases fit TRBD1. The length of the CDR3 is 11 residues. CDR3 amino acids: CISSGGTDYTF. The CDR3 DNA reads TGTATCAGCAGTGGGGGGACAGACTACACCTTC.

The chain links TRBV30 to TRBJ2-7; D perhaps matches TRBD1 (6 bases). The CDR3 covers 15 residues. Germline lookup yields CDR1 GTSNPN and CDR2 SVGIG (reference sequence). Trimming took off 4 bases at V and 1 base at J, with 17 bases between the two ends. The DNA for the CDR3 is TGTGCCTGGAACCCCGGACAGCCGGGGTCCTACGAGCAGTACTTC. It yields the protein CAWNPGQPGSYEQYF.

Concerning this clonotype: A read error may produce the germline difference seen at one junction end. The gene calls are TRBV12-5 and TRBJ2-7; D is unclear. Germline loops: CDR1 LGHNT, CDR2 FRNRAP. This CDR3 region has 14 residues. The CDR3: CAGGLSADGYEQYF. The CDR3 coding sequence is TGTGCTGGTGGTTTGTCCGCGGACGGCTACGAGCAGTACTTC.

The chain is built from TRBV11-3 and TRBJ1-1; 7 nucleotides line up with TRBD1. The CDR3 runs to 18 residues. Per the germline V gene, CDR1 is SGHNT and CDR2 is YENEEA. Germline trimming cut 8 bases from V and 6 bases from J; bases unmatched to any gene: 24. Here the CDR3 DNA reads TGTGCCAGCGGTCCTGTAGCGCGGGACAGCAGGCGAGGCTCTGAAGCTTTCTTT. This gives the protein CASGPVARDSRRGSEAFF. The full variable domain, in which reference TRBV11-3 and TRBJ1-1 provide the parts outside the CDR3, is EAGVVQSPRYKIIEKKQPVAFWCNPISGHNTLYWYLQNLGQGPELLIRYENEEAVDDSQLPKDRFSAERLKGVDSTLKIQPAELGDSAVYLCASGPVARDSRRGSEAFFGQGTRLTVV.

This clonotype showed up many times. This chain's CDR3 is CASSLEADTQYF. As DNA, the CDR3 is TGTGCCAGCAGCTTGGAAGCGGATACGCAGTATTTT. The V call is TRBV5-4, the J call TRBJ2-3; D not resolved. Per germline, CDR1 SGHNT and CDR2 YYREEE (reference sequence). With 0 bases removed from V and 6 bases from J, the gap between germline ends came to 5 bases. This CDR3 has 12 amino acids.

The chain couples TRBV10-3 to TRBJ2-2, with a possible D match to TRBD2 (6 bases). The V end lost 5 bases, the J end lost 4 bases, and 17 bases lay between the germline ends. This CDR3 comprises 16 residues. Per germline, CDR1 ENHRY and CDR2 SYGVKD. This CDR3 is CAISTTEVGGTGELFF. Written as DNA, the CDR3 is TGTGCCATCAGTACTACAGAGGTGGGGGGCACCGGGGAGCTGTTTTTT.

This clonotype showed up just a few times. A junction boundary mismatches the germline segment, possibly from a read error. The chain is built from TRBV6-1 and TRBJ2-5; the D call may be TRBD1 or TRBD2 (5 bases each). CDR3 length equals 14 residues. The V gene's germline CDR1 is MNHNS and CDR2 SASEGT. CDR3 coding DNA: TGTGCCAGCAGGGGGATTGGGCAGTTCGGGACCCAGCACTTC. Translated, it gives CASRGIGQFGTQHF.

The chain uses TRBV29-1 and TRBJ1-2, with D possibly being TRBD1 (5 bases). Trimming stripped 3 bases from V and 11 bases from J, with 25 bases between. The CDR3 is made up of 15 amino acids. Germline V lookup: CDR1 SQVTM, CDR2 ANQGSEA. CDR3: CSVDVVGATLGGYTF. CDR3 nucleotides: TGCAGCGTTGATGTGGTAGGGGCGACCCTGGGAGGTTACACCTTC. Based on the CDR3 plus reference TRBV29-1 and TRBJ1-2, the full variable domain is SAVISQKPSRDICQRGTSLTIQCQVDSQVTMMFWYRQQPGQSLTLIATANQGSEATYESGFVIDKFPISRPNLTFSTLTVSNMSPEDSSIYLCSVDVVGATLGGYTFGSGTRLTVV.

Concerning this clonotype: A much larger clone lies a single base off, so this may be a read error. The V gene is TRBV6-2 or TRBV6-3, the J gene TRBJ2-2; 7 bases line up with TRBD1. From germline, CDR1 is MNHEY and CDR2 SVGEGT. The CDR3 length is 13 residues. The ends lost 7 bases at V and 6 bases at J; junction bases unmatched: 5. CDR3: CASKNRGSGELFF. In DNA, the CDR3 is TGTGCCAGCAAAAACAGGGGTTCCGGGGAGCTGTTTTTT.